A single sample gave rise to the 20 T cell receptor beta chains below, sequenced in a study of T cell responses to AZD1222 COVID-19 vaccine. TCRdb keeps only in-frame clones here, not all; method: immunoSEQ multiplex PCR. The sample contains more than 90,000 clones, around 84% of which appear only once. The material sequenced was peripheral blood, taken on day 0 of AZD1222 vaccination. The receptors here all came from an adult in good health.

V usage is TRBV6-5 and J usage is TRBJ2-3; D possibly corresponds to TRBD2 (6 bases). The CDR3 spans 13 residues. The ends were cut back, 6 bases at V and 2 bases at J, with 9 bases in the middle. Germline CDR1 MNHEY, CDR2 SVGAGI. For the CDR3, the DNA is TGTGCCAGCAGCCGGGACTTCACAGATACGCAGTATTTT. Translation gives CASSRDFTDTQYF.

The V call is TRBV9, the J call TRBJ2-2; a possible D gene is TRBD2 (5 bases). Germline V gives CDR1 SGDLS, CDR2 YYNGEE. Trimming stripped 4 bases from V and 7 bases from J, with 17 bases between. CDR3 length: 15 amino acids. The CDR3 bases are TGTGCCAGCAGCCCTGACCTACTAGTGGTCGGGGAGCTGTTTTTT. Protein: CASSPDLLVVGELFF.

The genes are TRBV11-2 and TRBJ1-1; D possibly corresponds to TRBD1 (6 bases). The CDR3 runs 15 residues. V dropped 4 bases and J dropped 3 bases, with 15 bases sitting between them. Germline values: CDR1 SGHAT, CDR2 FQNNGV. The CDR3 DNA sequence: TGTGCCAGCAGCTCACGGGACCCAGGGGACACTGAAGCTTTCTTT. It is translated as CASSSRDPGDTEAFF.

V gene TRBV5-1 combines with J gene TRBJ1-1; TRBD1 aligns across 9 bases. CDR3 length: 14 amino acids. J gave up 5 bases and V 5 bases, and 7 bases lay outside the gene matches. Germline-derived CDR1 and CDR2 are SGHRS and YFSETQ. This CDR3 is CASRLDRGGTEAFF. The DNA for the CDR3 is TGCGCCAGCAGACTGGACAGGGGAGGGACTGAAGCTTTCTTT. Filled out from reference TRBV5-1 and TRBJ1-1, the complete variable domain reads KAGVTQTPRYLIKTRGQQVTLSCSPISGHRSVSWYQQTPGQGLQFLFEYFSETQRNKGNFPGRFSGRQFSNSRSEMNVSTLELGDSALYLCASRLDRGGTEAFFGQGTRLTVV.

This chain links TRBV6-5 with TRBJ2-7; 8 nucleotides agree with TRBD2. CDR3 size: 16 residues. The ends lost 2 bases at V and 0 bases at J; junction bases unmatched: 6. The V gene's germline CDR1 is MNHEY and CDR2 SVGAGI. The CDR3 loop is CASSYARSGSSYEQYF. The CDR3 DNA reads TGTGCCAGCAGTTACGCCCGGAGCGGGAGCTCCTACGAGCAGTACTTC.

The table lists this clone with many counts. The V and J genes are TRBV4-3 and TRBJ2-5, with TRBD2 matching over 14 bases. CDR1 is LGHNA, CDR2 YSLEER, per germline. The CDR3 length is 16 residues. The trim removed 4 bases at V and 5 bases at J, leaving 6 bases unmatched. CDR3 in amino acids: CASSLGLAGDLETQYF. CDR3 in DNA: TGCGCCAGCAGCCTGGGACTAGCGGGAGATTTGGAGACCCAGTACTTC.

The CDR3 nucleotides read TGTGCCAGCTCACCAAACGGACAGGGGGCGGGATCACCCCTCCACTTT. Residues: CASSPNGQGAGSPLHF. The chain carries TRBV18 and TRBJ1-6, with 11 bases identical to TRBD1. CDR3 length: 16 residues. Per the germline V gene, CDR1 is KGHSH and CDR2 is LQKENI. Trimming at V came to 2 bases and at J to 10 bases, leaving 7 bases not matched to a gene.

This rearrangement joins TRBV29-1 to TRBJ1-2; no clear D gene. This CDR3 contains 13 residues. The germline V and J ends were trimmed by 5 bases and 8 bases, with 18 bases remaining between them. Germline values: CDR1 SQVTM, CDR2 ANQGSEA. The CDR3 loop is CSVRVLTLLGYTF. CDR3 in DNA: TGCAGCGTTCGGGTTCTTACCCTGTTGGGCTACACCTTC.

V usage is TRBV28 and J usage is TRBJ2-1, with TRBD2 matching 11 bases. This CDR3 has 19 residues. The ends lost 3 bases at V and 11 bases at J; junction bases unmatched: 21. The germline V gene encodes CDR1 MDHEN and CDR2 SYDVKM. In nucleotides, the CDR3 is TGTGCCAGCAGTTTGGGGCTAGCGGGAGGAGGGGGGCTAAAGAGGCAGCAGTTCTTC. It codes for CASSLGLAGGGGLKRQQFF.

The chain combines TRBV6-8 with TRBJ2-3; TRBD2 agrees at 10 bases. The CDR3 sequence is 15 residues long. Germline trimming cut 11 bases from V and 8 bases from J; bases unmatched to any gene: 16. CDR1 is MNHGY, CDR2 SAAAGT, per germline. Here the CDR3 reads CAAQDEREGLGTQYF. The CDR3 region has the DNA TGTGCCGCCCAAGATGAGCGGGAGGGCTTGGGTACGCAGTATTTT.

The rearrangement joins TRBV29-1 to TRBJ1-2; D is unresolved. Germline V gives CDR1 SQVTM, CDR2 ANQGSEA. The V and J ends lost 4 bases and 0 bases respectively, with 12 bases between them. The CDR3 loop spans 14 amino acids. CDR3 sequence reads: CSVVMDGANYGYTF. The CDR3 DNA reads TGCAGCGTTGTAATGGACGGGGCTAACTATGGCTACACCTTC.

CDR3 sequence: CASRQGWTTEAFF. CDR3 DNA sequence: TGTGCCAGCAGACAGGGATGGACCACTGAAGCTTTCTTT. The chain carries TRBV28 and TRBJ1-1, with D maybe TRBD1 (6 bases). Germline values: CDR1 MDHEN, CDR2 SYDVKM. CDR3 length: 13 amino acids. V was trimmed by 6 bases and J by 4 bases, leaving 12 bases between them. Complete variable domain (other parts from reference TRBV28 and TRBJ1-1): DVKVTQSSRYLVKRTGEKVFLECVQDMDHENMFWYRQDPGLGLRLIYFSYDVKMKEKGDIPEGYSVSREKKERFSLILESASTNQTSMYLCASRQGWTTEAFFGQGTRLTVV.

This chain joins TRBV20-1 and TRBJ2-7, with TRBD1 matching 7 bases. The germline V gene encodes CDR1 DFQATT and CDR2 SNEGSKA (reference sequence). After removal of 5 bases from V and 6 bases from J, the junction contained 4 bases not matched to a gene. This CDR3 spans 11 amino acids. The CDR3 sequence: CSASYRGEQYF. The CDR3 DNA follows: TGCAGTGCTTCCTACAGGGGCGAGCAGTACTTC.

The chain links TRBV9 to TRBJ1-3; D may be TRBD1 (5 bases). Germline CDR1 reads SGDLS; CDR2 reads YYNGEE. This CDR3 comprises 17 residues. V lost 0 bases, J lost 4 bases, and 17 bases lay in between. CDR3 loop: CASSVGPWTDIGNTIYF. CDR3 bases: TGTGCCAGCAGCGTAGGTCCCTGGACGGACATAGGAAACACCATATATTTT.

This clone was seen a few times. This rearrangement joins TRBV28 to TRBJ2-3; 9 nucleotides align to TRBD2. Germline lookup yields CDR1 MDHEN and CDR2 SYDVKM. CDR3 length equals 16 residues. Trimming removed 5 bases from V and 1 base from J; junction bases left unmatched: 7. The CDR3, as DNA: TGTGCCAGCAGTGGTGGAATAGCGGGGGGCACAGATACGCAGTATTTT. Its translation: CASSGGIAGGTDTQYF.

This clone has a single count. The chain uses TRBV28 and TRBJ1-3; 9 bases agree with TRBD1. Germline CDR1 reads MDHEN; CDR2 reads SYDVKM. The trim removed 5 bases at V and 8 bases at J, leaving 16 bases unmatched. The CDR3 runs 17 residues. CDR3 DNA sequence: TGTGCCAGCAGTACGTCCTCCTGGGACAGGGAAATGGACACCATATATTTT. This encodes CASSTSSWDREMDTIYF.

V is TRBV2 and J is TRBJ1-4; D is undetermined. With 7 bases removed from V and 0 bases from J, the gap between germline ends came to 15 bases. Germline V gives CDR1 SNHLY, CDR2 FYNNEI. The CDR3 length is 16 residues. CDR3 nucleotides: TGTGCCAGCAACATCCCCACGGATGCAACTAATGAAAAACTGTTTTTT. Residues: CASNIPTDATNEKLFF.

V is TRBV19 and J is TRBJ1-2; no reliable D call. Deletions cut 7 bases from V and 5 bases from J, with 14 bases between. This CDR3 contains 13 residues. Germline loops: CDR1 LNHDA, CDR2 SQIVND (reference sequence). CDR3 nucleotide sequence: TGTGCCAGTACCCCGACCGAGCTTTATGGCTACACCTTC. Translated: CASTPTELYGYTF.

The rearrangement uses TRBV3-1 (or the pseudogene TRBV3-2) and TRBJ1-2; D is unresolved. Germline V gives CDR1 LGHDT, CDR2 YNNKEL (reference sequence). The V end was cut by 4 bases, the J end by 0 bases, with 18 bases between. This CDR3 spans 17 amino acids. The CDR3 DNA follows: TGTGCCAGCAGCCTGGGATCCGCGGACCGCTCTAACTATGGCTACACCTTC. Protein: CASSLGSADRSNYGYTF.

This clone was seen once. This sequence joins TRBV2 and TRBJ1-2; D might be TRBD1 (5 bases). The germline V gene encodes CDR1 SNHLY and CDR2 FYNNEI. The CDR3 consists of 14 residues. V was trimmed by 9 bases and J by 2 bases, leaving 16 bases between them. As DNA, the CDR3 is TGTGCCAGTGGAGGAACAGGAGCCAACTATGGCTACACCTTC. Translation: CASGGTGANYGYTF.